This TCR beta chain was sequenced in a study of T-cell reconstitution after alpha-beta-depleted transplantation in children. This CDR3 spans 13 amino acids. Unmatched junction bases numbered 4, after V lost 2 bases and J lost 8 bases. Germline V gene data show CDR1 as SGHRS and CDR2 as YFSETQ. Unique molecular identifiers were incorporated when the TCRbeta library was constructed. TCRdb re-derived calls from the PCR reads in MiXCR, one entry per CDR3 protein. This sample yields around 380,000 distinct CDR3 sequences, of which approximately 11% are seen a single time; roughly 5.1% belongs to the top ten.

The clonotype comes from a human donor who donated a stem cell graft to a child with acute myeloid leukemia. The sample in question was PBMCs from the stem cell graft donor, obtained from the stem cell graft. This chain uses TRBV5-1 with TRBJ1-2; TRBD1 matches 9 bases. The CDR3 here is CASSFLQGAGYTF. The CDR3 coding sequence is TGCGCCAGCAGCTTTTTACAGGGGGCAGGCTACACCTTC.